The T cell receptor beta chain under discussion was sequenced for a study of T-cell memory formation after mild COVID-19. Study results and limitations: Detection of some responders pre-infection suggested pre-existing cross-reactive memory T cells participated.

Only a few counts were recorded for this clonotype. Its target is unknown. One entry per CDR3 protein results from TCRdb running MiXCR on the 5' RACE reads. This table has about 610,000 distinct CDR3 sequences, roughly 17% appearing once. V lost 4 bases to trimming and J lost 0 bases, with 13 bases between them. Germline CDR1 and CDR2: LNHNV and YYDKDF (reference sequence). CDR3 size: 15 residues. Sequenced material: PBMCs or a T cell subset sorted from them (not recorded which). This TCR came from an adult woman who had mild COVID-19 (a few samples of this study predate the infection). Cell type and time point are not known. The chain recombines TRBV15 with TRBJ2-7; possibly TRBD1 or TRBD2 for D (5 bases each). CDR3 nucleotide sequence: TGTGCCACCAGCATTGGGACGGGCTACTCCTACGAGCAGTACTTC. It is translated as CATSIGTGYSYEQYF.